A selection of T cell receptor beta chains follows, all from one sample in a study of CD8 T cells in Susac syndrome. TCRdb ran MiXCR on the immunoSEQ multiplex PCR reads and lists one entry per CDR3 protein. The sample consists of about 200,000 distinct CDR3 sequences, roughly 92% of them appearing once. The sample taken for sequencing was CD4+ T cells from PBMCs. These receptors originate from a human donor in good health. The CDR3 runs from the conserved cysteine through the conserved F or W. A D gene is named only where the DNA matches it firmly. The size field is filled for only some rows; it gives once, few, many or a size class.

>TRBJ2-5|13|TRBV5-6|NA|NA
CASSTIGGETQYF
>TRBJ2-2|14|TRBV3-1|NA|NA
CASSQDRGVGELFF
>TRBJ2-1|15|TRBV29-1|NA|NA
CSVGRPTGGYNEQFF
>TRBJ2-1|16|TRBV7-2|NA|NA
CASSLAVGASFNEQFF
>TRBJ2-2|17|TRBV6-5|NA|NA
CASSYSMGGPNTGELFF
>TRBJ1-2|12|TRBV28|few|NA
CASSLGGRGYTF
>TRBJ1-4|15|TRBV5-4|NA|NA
CASSLTGSTNEKLFF
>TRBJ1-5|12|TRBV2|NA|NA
CASSSQVQPQHF
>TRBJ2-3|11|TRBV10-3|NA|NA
CAISERDTQYF
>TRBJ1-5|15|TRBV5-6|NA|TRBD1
CASSLRPGGGQPQHF
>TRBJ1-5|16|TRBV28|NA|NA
CASSLSVFHSNQPQHF
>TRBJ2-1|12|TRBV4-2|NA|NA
CASSRQEGEQFF
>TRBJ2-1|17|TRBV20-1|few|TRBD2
CSAREGGGARPYNEQFF
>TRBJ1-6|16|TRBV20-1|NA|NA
CSARVNRVGGDSPLHF
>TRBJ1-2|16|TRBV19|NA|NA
CASRRLEVGTNYGYTF
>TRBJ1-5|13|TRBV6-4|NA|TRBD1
CASSNRGGGPQHF
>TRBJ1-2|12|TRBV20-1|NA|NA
CSASLGSYGYTF
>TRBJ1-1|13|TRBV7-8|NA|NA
CASSLERNTEAFF
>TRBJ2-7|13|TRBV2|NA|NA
CASSARRRYEQYF
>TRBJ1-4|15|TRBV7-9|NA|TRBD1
CASSFGTGSPEKLFF
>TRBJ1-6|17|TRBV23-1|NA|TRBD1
CASSGTGFCITSSPLHF
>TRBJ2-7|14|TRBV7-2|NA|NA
CASSPRAGPYEQYF
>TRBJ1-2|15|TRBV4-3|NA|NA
CASSQDSDPGYGYTF
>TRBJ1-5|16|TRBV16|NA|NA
CASSLSGSSSNQPQHF
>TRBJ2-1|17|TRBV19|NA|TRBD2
CASSIGPPSGPYNEQFF
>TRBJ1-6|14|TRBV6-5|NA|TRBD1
CASRPGTGGSPLHF
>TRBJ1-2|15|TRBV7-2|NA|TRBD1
CASSISTGGFYGYTF
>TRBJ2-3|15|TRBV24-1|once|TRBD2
CATSDYGGRADTQYF
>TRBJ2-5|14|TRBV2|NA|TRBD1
CASGKMDRGETQYF
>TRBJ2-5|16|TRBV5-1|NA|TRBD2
CASSWRPSSGGETQYF
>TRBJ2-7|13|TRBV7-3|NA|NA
CASSSLGVLEQYF
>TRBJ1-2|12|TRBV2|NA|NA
CASTRDTYGYTF
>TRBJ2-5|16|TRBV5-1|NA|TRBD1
CASSLGQGSGKETQYF
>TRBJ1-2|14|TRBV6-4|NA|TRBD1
CASSPGQGYYGYTF
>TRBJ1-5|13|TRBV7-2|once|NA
CASSSRAYQPQHF
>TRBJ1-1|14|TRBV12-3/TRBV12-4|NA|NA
CASNVDRVNTEAFF
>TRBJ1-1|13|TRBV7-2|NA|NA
CASSLSEGSEAFF
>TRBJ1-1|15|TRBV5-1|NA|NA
CASSSPGPRDTEAFF
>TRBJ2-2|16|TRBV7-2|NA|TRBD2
CASSLVGGLASGELFF
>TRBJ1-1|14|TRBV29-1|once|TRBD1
CSGRTGGKGTEAFF
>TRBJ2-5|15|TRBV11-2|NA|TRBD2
CASTGGFRLQETQYF
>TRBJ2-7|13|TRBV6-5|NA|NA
CASSYSGRPEQYF
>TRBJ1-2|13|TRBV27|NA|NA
CASSPEMFYGYTF
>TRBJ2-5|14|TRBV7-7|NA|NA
CASSPRLSRETQYF
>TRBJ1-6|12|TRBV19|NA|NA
CASTSTGTALHF
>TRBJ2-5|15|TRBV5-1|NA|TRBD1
CASSLAGTDQETQYF
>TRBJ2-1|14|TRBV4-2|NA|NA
CASSQDGLIGEQFF
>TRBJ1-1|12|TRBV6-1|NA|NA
CASSRLDTEAFF
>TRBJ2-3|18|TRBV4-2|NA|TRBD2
CASTLKGSGGATRDTQYF
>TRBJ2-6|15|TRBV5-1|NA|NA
CASSLDFSGANVLTF
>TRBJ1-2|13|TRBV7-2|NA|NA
CASSPTGRGSYTF
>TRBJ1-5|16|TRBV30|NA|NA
CAWSVQTGTRDQPQHF
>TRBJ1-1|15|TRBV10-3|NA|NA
CAISRGDNMNTEAFF
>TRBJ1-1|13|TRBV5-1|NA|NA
CASSPQGGTEAFF
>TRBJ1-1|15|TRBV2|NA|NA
CASKEGLGVGTEAFF
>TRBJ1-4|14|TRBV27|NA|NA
CASRTASVFEKLFF
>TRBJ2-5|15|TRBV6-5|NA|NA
CASSYSKGPGPPQYF
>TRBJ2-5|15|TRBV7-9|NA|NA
CASSLVTRSLETQYF
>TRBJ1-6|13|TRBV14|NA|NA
CASSQGAPSPLHF
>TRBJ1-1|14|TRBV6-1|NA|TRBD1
CASNLGTANTEAFF